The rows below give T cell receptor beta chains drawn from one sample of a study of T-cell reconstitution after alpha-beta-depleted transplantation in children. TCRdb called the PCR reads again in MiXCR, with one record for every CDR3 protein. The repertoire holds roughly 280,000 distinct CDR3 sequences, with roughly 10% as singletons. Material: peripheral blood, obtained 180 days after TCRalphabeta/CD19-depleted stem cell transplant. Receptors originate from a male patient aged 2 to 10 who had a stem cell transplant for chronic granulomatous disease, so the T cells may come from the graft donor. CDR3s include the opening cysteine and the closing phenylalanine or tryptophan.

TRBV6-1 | CASSGSRAGTYNEQFF
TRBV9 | CASSVAPTDTQYF
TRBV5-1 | CASSPGPPIEQFF
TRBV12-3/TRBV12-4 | CASSLGRGNGYTF
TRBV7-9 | CASSLGVRNKLEAFF
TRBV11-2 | CASSSYRDRGTEAFF
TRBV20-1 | CSARVGGAEDTQYF
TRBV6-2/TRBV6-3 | CASSYSGTGF
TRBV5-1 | CASSLIAITNTEAFF
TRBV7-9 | CASSPSGSVGEQFF
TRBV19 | CASSSSSVMAGELFF
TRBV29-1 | CSTRTGHTEAFF
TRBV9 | CASSVGGADQPQHF
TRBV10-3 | CAISDFDREQFF
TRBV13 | CASSRRTSGSVEEQYF
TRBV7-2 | CASSGEGNLRFGTQYF
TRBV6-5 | CASSNHGQGSHYEQYF
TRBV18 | CASSPLSQQRVRDGYTF
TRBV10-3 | CAIGGTGVSYEQYF
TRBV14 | CASSQVRTDTQYF
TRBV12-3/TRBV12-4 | CATQGAHNQPQHF
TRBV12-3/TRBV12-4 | CASSLPGLVLSSYNEQFF
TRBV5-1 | CASSLEGLGTEAFF
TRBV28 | CASSARQGLGNQPQHF
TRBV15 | CATSRDIAGVEGEQYF
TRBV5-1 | CASSLEGLAGVYEQYF
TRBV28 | CASTPRTTYNEQFF
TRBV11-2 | CASSLMGGGNTEAFF
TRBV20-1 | CSASRGMSNQPQHF
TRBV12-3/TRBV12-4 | CASNQPGLAGEVVDTQYF
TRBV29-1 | CSVLVTTYEQYF
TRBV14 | CASSQGKASDTQYF
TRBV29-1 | CSARWDSREQYF
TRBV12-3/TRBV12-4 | CASSFQIRGTDTQYF
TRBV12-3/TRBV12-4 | CASSQDTGRPQHF
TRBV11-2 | CASSFDYGYTF
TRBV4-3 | CASSQGTATDTQYF
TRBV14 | CASSQVGLATEAFF
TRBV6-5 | CASSYRYTGELFF
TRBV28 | CASATPGLASYNEQFF
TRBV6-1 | CASSERGDTGELFF
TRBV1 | CTSQIDPLGTDTQYF
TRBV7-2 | CASSLVVGTYSNQPQHF
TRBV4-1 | CASSQGTDGYTF
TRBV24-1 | CATSASGIADTQYF
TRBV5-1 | CASSQPGALAGSSYNEQFF
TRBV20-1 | CSASHSGGLYNEQFF
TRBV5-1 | CASSLIPPGGAETQYF
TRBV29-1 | CSVALQGARNIQYF
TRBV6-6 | CASPALAGSMDTQYF
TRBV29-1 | CSVPTSVRGRAPNEQFF
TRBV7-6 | CASSSGTANTGELFF
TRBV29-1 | CSSPGSTGELFF
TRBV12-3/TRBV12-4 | CASSPSQRTGTGELFF
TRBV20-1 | CSARTGLAPYEQYF